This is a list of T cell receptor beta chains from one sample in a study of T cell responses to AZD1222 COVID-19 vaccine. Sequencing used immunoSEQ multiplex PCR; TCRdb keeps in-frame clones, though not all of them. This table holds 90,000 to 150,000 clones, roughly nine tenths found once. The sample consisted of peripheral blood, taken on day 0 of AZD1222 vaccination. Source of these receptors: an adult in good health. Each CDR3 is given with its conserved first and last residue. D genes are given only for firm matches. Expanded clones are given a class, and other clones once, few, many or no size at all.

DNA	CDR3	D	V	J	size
TGTGCCAGTAGTATGATTGGGAATGAGCAGTTCTTC	CASSMIGNEQFF	.	TRBV19	TRBJ2-1	.
TGCGCCAGCAGCCAAGGACAGGGGGCATACGAGCAGTACTTC	CASSQGQGAYEQYF	TRBD1	TRBV4-3	TRBJ2-7	few
TGTGCCAGCACCATGGACCGTAATCAGCCCCAGCATTTT	CASTMDRNQPQHF	.	TRBV2	TRBJ1-5	.
TGTGCCAGCAGTTACTCGACTGACCTTTACTTC	CASSYSTDLYF	.	TRBV6-6	TRBJ2-7	.
TGTGCCAGTAGTATTCTAAAAAACACTGAAGCTTTCTTT	CASSILKNTEAFF	.	TRBV19	TRBJ1-1	.
TGTGCTAGTGGTTACGGACAGGGTACAACACCCCTCCACTTT	CASGYGQGTTPLHF	TRBD1	TRBV12-5	TRBJ1-6	.
TGTGCCAGCAGTTACAGGGGGCCCACCGGCGAAAAACTGTTTTTT	CASSYRGPTGEKLFF	TRBD1	TRBV6-5	TRBJ1-4	.
TGTGCCAGCAGCTTGGTGGAAAAACTGTTTTTT	CASSLVEKLFF	.	TRBV5-8	TRBJ1-4	.
TGTGCCACCTTTAACTTGGGGGGGAGCACCGGGGAGCTGTTTTTT	CATFNLGGSTGELFF	TRBD2	TRBV15	TRBJ2-2	.
TGCGCCAGCAGCCGGGCCGGGCGGGACGGTGACTACGAGCAGTACTTC	CASSRAGRDGDYEQYF	.	TRBV23-1	TRBJ2-7	.
TGTGCCAGTAGTATAGTTAACAGGAACACCGGGGAGCTGTTTTTT	CASSIVNRNTGELFF	.	TRBV19	TRBJ2-2	.
TGTGCCAGCAGTTATTCGTCAGGACTCACCTACGAGCAGTACTTC	CASSYSSGLTYEQYF	.	TRBV27	TRBJ2-7	.
TGTGCCAGCAGCGCCGGGACTGCCTCCTACAATGAGCAGTTCTTC	CASSAGTASYNEQFF	.	TRBV9	TRBJ2-1	.
TGTGCCAGCAGTTGGGGGGCGGGTGGTACTGAAGCTTTCTTT	CASSWGAGGTEAFF	.	TRBV27	TRBJ1-1	.
TGTGCTAGTGGTTTGGGGCAAGGGCACTATGGCTACACCTTC	CASGLGQGHYGYTF	.	TRBV12-5	TRBJ1-2	.
TGTGCCAGCAGCGTAGTTGGTGGGTACGGGGAGCTGTTTTTT	CASSVVGGYGELFF	.	TRBV9	TRBJ2-2	once
TGTGCCAGCAGTTCGCCCCTGCGGGGGGGGAGAGATACGCAGTATTTT	CASSSPLRGGRDTQYF	TRBD2	TRBV27	TRBJ2-3	once
TGTGCCAGCAGTTTCCACCTAGCGGGAAACAATGAGCAGTTCTTC	CASSFHLAGNNEQFF	TRBD2	TRBV27	TRBJ2-1	.
TGTGCCAGCAGTTACTTAGACAGGCCCTACGAGCAGTACTTC	CASSYLDRPYEQYF	.	TRBV6-5	TRBJ2-7	.
TGCGCCAGCAGCCCCCCTGGAAACACCATATATTTT	CASSPPGNTIYF	.	TRBV5-1	TRBJ1-3	few
TGCAGCGTTGGGTTCGCTAACAACTATGGCTACACCTTC	CSVGFANNYGYTF	.	TRBV29-1	TRBJ1-2	.
TGTGCCAGCAGCCAGGCCCCTAACGTAGGGAAGAACACTGAAGCTTTCTTT	CASSQAPNVGKNTEAFF	.	TRBV4-2	TRBJ1-1	.
TGTGCCAGCAGCTTAGCGAATCTAGCGGGGAGGTCTAGCACAGATACGCAGTATTTT	CASSLANLAGRSSTDTQYF	TRBD2	TRBV7-9	TRBJ2-3	once
TGTGCCAGCAGTTACGGGACACCCCAACCCCTCCACTTT	CASSYGTPQPLHF	.	TRBV6-5	TRBJ1-6	once
TGTGCCAGCAGGCCAGGGGTGCGAGGCTACACCTTC	CASRPGVRGYTF	.	TRBV9	TRBJ1-2	.
TGTGCCAGCTCACCACCGACGTATGGGAGGTACAGTGACTATGGCTACACCTTC	CASSPPTYGRYSDYGYTF	.	TRBV18	TRBJ1-2	.
TGTGCCAGCAGTGAAGAGGTCCGAGGGGAAGCTTTCTTT	CASSEEVRGEAFF	.	TRBV2	TRBJ1-1	.
TGTGCCAGCAGCTTAGGACGTGGATCCTACGAGCAGTACTTC	CASSLGRGSYEQYF	.	TRBV11-3	TRBJ2-7	.
TGTGCCAGCAGCCCCAACTTCGGGGGAAGAGCTTTCTTT	CASSPNFGGRAFF	.	TRBV7-8	TRBJ1-1	.
TGTGCCAGCAGCACCGACGGCAACTCTGGAAACACCATATATTTT	CASSTDGNSGNTIYF	.	TRBV5-4	TRBJ1-3	.
TGTGCCAGCCAACAGGGGGTAGTGGGTGAGCAGTTCTTC	CASQQGVVGEQFF	TRBD1	TRBV3-1/TRBV3-2	TRBJ2-1	.
TGTGCCAGCAGCGTAGCGGGGGCCACACAAGAGACCCAGTACTTC	CASSVAGATQETQYF	.	TRBV9	TRBJ2-5	.
TGCAGCGTTGAAAAGACGGGGGATTTCACCTTC	CSVEKTGDFTF	.	TRBV29-1	TRBJ1-2	.
TGTGCCAGCAGTTACGACGGGACTGGAAACACCATATATTTT	CASSYDGTGNTIYF	.	TRBV6-5	TRBJ1-3	.
TGTGCCAGCAGACGAAAGGCGGGGGGATTTCATGAGCAGTTCTTC	CASRRKAGGFHEQFF	TRBD2	TRBV7-8	TRBJ2-1	.
TGTGCCAGCAGCTTACATTTAAACGCAGGGTACAATGAGCAGTTCTTC	CASSLHLNAGYNEQFF	.	TRBV7-9	TRBJ2-1	once
TGTGCCAGCAGTTACGGGGCAGGGGCCAGAGGCTACACCTTC	CASSYGAGARGYTF	.	TRBV6-2/TRBV6-3	TRBJ1-2	.
TGTGCCAGCAGTACCGGGACAGCCTATGGCTACACCTTC	CASSTGTAYGYTF	TRBD1	TRBV12-3/TRBV12-4	TRBJ1-2	.
TGTGCCAGCAGTCTAGCCTCAGATACGCAGTATTTT	CASSLASDTQYF	.	TRBV28	TRBJ2-3	.
TGTGCCACTAAATCCGGGGGAGGCCTAAACTATGGCTACACCTTC	CATKSGGGLNYGYTF	.	TRBV6-5	TRBJ1-2	.
TGCGCCAGCAGCCAAGATCCCGCCGGACAGGGGACGGGTGAAAAACTGTTTTTT	CASSQDPAGQGTGEKLFF	TRBD1	TRBV4-3	TRBJ1-4	.
TGTGCCAGCAGCCCCCGGGACAGGGAGACCTACGAGCAGTACTTC	CASSPRDRETYEQYF	TRBD1	TRBV3-1/TRBV3-2	TRBJ2-7	.
TGTGCCAGCAGTTCATCCAAGAACACTGAAGCTTTCTTT	CASSSSKNTEAFF	.	TRBV27	TRBJ1-1	.
TGTGCCATCGGAACCGGATTGACCTACAATGAGCAGTTCTTC	CAIGTGLTYNEQFF	.	TRBV6-5	TRBJ2-1	.
TGTGCCAGCAGCCCCCCGATCGACAGGGGAGGAGGCTACACCTTC	CASSPPIDRGGGYTF	TRBD1	TRBV5-4	TRBJ1-2	.
TGTGCCAGCAGTGAGGCAGGAAACGGGATGTTTTTT	CASSEAGNGMFF	.	TRBV28	TRBJ1-4	.
TGTGCCAGCTCACCGATGGAGCAGCCTAACTATGGCTACACCTTC	CASSPMEQPNYGYTF	.	TRBV18	TRBJ1-2	.
TGTGCCAGTAGTTCGAAGGGGCTTAATCAGCCCCAGCATTTT	CASSSKGLNQPQHF	.	TRBV19	TRBJ1-5	.